This is a list of T cell receptor beta chains from one sample in a study of beta chain features in type 1 diabetes. Assay used: immunoSEQ multiplex PCR; TCRdb lists only in-frame clones, some missing. The table lists 110,000 to 150,000 clones, 6.9% of them singletons. Source material: central memory CD4+ T cells from blood. Every receptor here comes from a woman aged 30 to 39 in good health. Both conserved end residues are part of each CDR3. The order of the fields is clone size, D gene, J gene, V gene, CDR3 DNA, CDR3 protein. The D gene is left open where the match is weak. Expanded clones get a size class; other rows say once, few or many, or leave the size out.

>many|NA|TRBJ2-5|TRBV7-9
TGTGCCAGCAGCTTGGGGGGACAAGAGACCCAGTACTTC
CASSLGGQETQYF
>few|TRBD1|TRBJ2-7|TRBV2
TGTGCCAGCAGTGATAGGGGACAGGGGTACCACGAGCAGTACTTC
CASSDRGQGYHEQYF
>NA|TRBD1|TRBJ2-3|TRBV6-1
TGTGCCAGCAGGTTAACAGGGGGCGCGAATACGCAGTATTTT
CASRLTGGANTQYF
>NA|NA|TRBJ2-1|TRBV6-1
TGTGCCGCCACAGGATACAATGAGCAGTTCTTC
CAATGYNEQFF
>few|NA|TRBJ1-3|TRBV9
TGTGCCAGCAGCGCAGCCCCACAGGGAAGCTCTGGAAACACCATATATTTT
CASSAAPQGSSGNTIYF
>few|TRBD2|TRBJ2-1|TRBV11-2
TGTGCCAGCAGCTTAGCTCCAGGACTAGCGGGAGAGCATGAGCAGTTCTTC
CASSLAPGLAGEHEQFF
>few|TRBD2|TRBJ2-4|TRBV19
TGTGCCAGTAGACGGACTAGCGGGAGCGAGAACATTCAGTACTTC
CASRRTSGSENIQYF
>NA|TRBD1|TRBJ2-7|TRBV5-1
TGCGCCAGCAGCTCGGGACAGGGTACCGAGCAGTACTTC
CASSSGQGTEQYF
>NA|TRBD2|TRBJ2-1|TRBV29-1
TGCAGCGTTCGGGGCGGGAGTGTCCACAATGAGCAGTTCTTC
CSVRGGSVHNEQFF
>many|TRBD2|TRBJ2-1|TRBV7-2
TGTGCCAGCAGCTCCCCACTAGCGGGAGAGCGGTTCTTC
CASSSPLAGERFF
>many|TRBD1|TRBJ1-1|TRBV30
TGTGCCTGGAGTTTACAGGGGGACACTGAAGCTTTCTTT
CAWSLQGDTEAFF
>NA|TRBD1|TRBJ2-7|TRBV6-1
TGTGCCAGCAGTGAAGATGGACAGGTGAAAACCTACGAGCAGTACTTC
CASSEDGQVKTYEQYF
>NA|NA|TRBJ2-5|TRBV5-1
TGCGCCAGCAGCTCCCCCGATCGGGAGACCCAGTACTTC
CASSSPDRETQYF
>NA|NA|TRBJ2-1|TRBV19
TGTGCCAGTAGTACGGGGAGCTACAATGAGCAGTTCTTC
CASSTGSYNEQFF
>NA|TRBD1|TRBJ2-7|TRBV25-1
TGTGCCAGCAGTGGAGGGGGCCTGCAGTACTTC
CASSGGGLQYF
>NA|TRBD2|TRBJ2-1|TRBV14
TGTGCCAGCAGCCGCCGGACTAGGGTTGGCAATGAGCAGTTCTTC
CASSRRTRVGNEQFF
>few|TRBD1|TRBJ1-1|TRBV2
TGTGCCACCATAGACAGGGACACTGAAGCTTTCTTT
CATIDRDTEAFF
>few|TRBD2|TRBJ2-7|TRBV11-2
TGTGCCAGCAGCTTGGGACTAGCGGGAGGGCCTCAAGAGCAGTACTTC
CASSLGLAGGPQEQYF
>NA|NA|TRBJ2-1|TRBV5-1
TGCGCCAGCAGCCCGGATGAGCCGGGGTACAATGAGCAGTTCTTC
CASSPDEPGYNEQFF
>NA|NA|TRBJ2-7|TRBV7-2
TGTGCCAGCAGCTTAGCGTTCGGGGTCTCCTACGAGCAGTACTTC
CASSLAFGVSYEQYF
>NA|NA|TRBJ2-1|TRBV2
TGTGCCAGCAGTGAAAAGTTGCGATCCAATGAGCAGTTCTTC
CASSEKLRSNEQFF
>NA|NA|TRBJ2-3|TRBV4-3
TGCGCCAGCAGCCAGAATACAGGGACAGATACGCAGTATTTT
CASSQNTGTDTQYF
>few|TRBD1|TRBJ1-1|TRBV5-1
TGCGCCAGCAGCTTGGGACAGGGAGGCATGAACACTGAAGCTTTCTTT
CASSLGQGGMNTEAFF
>few|TRBD1|TRBJ2-7|TRBV6-1
TGTGCCAGCAGCCGGGGACAGGGGGCTTCCTACGAGCAGTACTTC
CASSRGQGASYEQYF
>NA|NA|TRBJ2-1|TRBV7-2
TGTGCCAGCAGCTTAAGGAGGGGGGGGCGGGATGAGCAGTTCTTC
CASSLRRGGRDEQFF
>NA|TRBD2|TRBJ2-5|TRBV5-4
TGTGCCAGCAGCCCGCCGGGTCTAGCGGGTGTAATGGAGACCCAGTACTTC
CASSPPGLAGVMETQYF
>NA|TRBD2|TRBJ2-3|TRBV27
TGTGCCAGCAGTGATTTAGCGGGAGGGTACACAGATACGCAGTATTTT
CASSDLAGGYTDTQYF
>few|NA|TRBJ1-4|TRBV27
TGTGCCAGCAGTTTAACAGGGCCCTCGGGGTCACTGTTTTTT
CASSLTGPSGSLFF
>many|NA|TRBJ2-5|TRBV5-6
TGTGCCAGCAGCCGGCAGACAGTCCAAGAGACCCAGTACTTC
CASSRQTVQETQYF
>NA|NA|TRBJ1-4|TRBV30
TGTGCCTGGAGTCCCCAGGGTGGTAATGAAAAACTGTTTTTT
CAWSPQGGNEKLFF
>few|TRBD1|TRBJ2-4|TRBV19
TGTGCCAGTAGTATAGGGGACAGACTATTGAACATTCAGTACTTC
CASSIGDRLLNIQYF
>NA|NA|TRBJ2-5|TRBV7-2
TGTGCCAGCAGCCCAGGGCGGGATCGAGAGACCCAGTACTTC
CASSPGRDRETQYF
>NA|NA|TRBJ1-2|TRBV7-2
TGTGCCAGCAGCACCCACAGGGATGGCTACACCTTC
CASSTHRDGYTF
>few|NA|TRBJ2-5|TRBV15
TGTGCCACCAGCGAGGATGGGCCAGCGGGTGACCCTAAAGAGACCCAGTACTTC
CATSEDGPAGDPKETQYF
>few|NA|TRBJ2-5|TRBV6-6
TGTGCCAGCAGCTACCGCCCCGCGAGGGAGACCCAGTACTTC
CASSYRPARETQYF
>few|NA|TRBJ2-7|TRBV9
TGTGCCAGCAGCGTAGCGGGCTCCTACGAGCAGTACTTC
CASSVAGSYEQYF
>few|TRBD2|TRBJ2-1|TRBV7-2
TGTGCCAGCAGCTCGAGTGGCGGGAGAGGGAGTGAGCAGTTCTTC
CASSSSGGRGSEQFF
>NA|TRBD2|TRBJ2-7|TRBV5-4
TGTGCCAGCAGCTTGGAGATAGCGGGAGGGCCCCACGAGCAGTACTTC
CASSLEIAGGPHEQYF
>few|TRBD1|TRBJ2-5|TRBV5-1
TGCGCCAGCAGCCCAGGGACAGCCAAAGAGACCCAGTACTTC
CASSPGTAKETQYF
>NA|NA|TRBJ2-1|TRBV28
TGTGCCAGCAGCTCGGGAGAGGGCCCCTACAATGAGCAGTTCTTC
CASSSGEGPYNEQFF
>NA|NA|TRBJ2-5|TRBV7-7
TGTGCTAGCAGCTCCTACACCCAGGGGACCCAGTACTTC
CASSSYTQGTQYF
>NA|NA|TRBJ2-7|TRBV6-1
TGTGCCAGCTGCGGGGCTTATGGGAACTCCTACGAGCAGTACTTC
CASCGAYGNSYEQYF
>NA|NA|TRBJ2-1|TRBV28
TGTGCCAGCAGCCCCCATTCGGCCTACAATGAGCAGTTCTTC
CASSPHSAYNEQFF
>few|TRBD2|TRBJ2-5|TRBV2
TGTGCCAGCAGTCCGGGACTAGCGGGACTGGGATCTGAGACCCAGTACTTC
CASSPGLAGLGSETQYF
>few|TRBD1|TRBJ2-5|TRBV6-5
TGTGCCAGCAGGCGACCGGGACAGATGGAAGAGACCCAGTACTTC
CASRRPGQMEETQYF
>NA|TRBD1|TRBJ1-2|TRBV27
TGTGCCACAGGAACAGGGGGCTGGCCCTATGGCTACACCTTC
CATGTGGWPYGYTF
>few|NA|TRBJ1-1|TRBV27
TGTGCCAGCAGACCTAGGGACACTTACACTGAAGCTTTCTTT
CASRPRDTYTEAFF
>few|NA|TRBJ1-5|TRBV11-2
TGTGCCAGCAGCGTTTCCGACAGGACTTTTCAGCATTTT
CASSVSDRTFQHF
>NA|TRBD1|TRBJ2-7|TRBV5-1
TGCGCCAGCAGCCCCGACAGGGATCAAATCTCCTACGAGCAGTACTTC
CASSPDRDQISYEQYF
>NA|NA|TRBJ2-3|TRBV19
TGTGCCAGTAGTATAGAGGAAAGGAGTACGCAGTATTTT
CASSIEERSTQYF
>few|NA|TRBJ1-2|TRBV6-1
TGTGCCAGCAGTGGAGATCCCACCAGGGATGGCTACACCTTC
CASSGDPTRDGYTF
>many|NA|TRBJ2-2|TRBV4-2
TGTGCCAGCAGCCAACAAACAGGGTACACCGGGGAGCTGTTTTTT
CASSQQTGYTGELFF
>few|TRBD1|TRBJ1-2|TRBV28
TGTGCCAGCAGAAGACAGGGGGCCTATGGCTACACCTTC
CASRRQGAYGYTF
>few|NA|TRBJ1-2|TRBV28
TGTGCCAGCAGTTTAGACAGTCTCAACTATGGCTACACCTTC
CASSLDSLNYGYTF